Each of the 32 T cell receptor beta chains below was sequenced from the same sample in a study of cytomegalovirus exposure and HLA in healthy donors. Measured with immunoSEQ multiplex PCR; TCRdb has only the in-frame clones, and not every one. This repertoire shows about 110,000 clones, around nine tenths found once; its top ten account for approximately 1.9%. The sequenced sample was PBMCs. All receptors come from a young woman in good health and CMV-seronegative.

This clone was seen only a few times. The chain uses TRBV7-2 and TRBJ2-3, with a possible D match to TRBD2 (7 bases). The CDR3 sequence is 15 residues long. CDR1 SGHTA and CDR2 FQGNSA come from the germline V gene. Deletions cut 5 bases from V and 7 bases from J, with 19 bases between. CDR3 loop: CASSITSAQGNTQYF. As DNA, the CDR3 is TGTGCCAGCAGCATAACTAGCGCCCAGGGGAATACGCAGTATTTT.

The J gene is TRBJ2-7, the V gene TRBV9; the match to TRBD1 covers 7 bases. Trimming cost V 3 bases and J 6 bases; bases outside gene matches: 3. From germline, CDR1 is SGDLS and CDR2 YYNGEE. This CDR3 contains 12 residues. DNA of the CDR3: TGTGCCAGCAGCGCGACAGGGACCGAGCAGTACTTC. It yields the protein CASSATGTEQYF. The full variable domain, its missing parts supplied by reference TRBV9 and TRBJ2-7, is DSGVTQTPKHLITATGQRVTLRCSPRSGDLSVYWYQQSLDQGLQFLIQYYNGEERAKGNILERFSAQQFPDLHSELNLSSLELGDSALYFCASSATGTEQYFGPGTRLTVT.

The chain carries TRBV28 and TRBJ2-7, with 9 bases identical to TRBD1. Germline CDR1 and CDR2: MDHEN and SYDVKM. CDR3 length: 16 residues. The J segment lost 7 bases and the V segment lost 2 bases, leaving 12 bases of the junction unmatched. The CDR3 loop reads CASSLGGGTGRGEQYF. The CDR3 DNA follows: TGTGCCAGCAGTTTAGGTGGGGGGACAGGGAGAGGGGAGCAGTACTTC.

The chain recombines TRBV2 with TRBJ2-2; D gene uncertain. The CDR3 runs to 15 residues. The germline V and J ends were trimmed by 6 bases and 6 bases, with 17 bases remaining between them. Germline V gives CDR1 SNHLY, CDR2 FYNNEI. CDR3 sequence: CASSLEVLRAGELFF. The DNA for the CDR3 is TGTGCCAGCAGCCTTGAAGTCCTTCGAGCCGGGGAGCTGTTTTTT.

J is TRBJ1-2 and V is TRBV2; 11 bases are a match to TRBD1. J lost 7 bases, V lost 2 bases, and 6 bases had no gene match. This CDR3 is 15 amino acids long. Germline V gene sequence: CDR1 SNHLY, CDR2 FYNNEI. The CDR3, as DNA: TGTGCCAGCAGTGAATATGGACAGGGGGCAGGTGGCTACACCTTC. Protein sequence: CASSEYGQGAGGYTF.

The chain links TRBV5-4 to TRBJ2-2, with TRBD1 identical over 7 bases. Germline CDR1 is SGHNT and CDR2 is YYREEE (reference sequence). J gave up 2 bases and V 3 bases, and 4 bases lay outside the gene matches. The length of the CDR3 is 15 residues. The CDR3 sequence: CASSSGQANTGELFF. As DNA, the CDR3 is TGTGCCAGCAGCTCTGGACAGGCCAACACCGGGGAGCTGTTTTTT.

In its sample, this clone was seen a few times. The chain joins TRBV28 to TRBJ2-5; the D gene is possibly TRBD2 (7 bases). The CDR3 runs to 13 residues. Germline V gives CDR1 MDHEN, CDR2 SYDVKM. V gave up 3 bases and J gave up 7 bases, with 12 bases separating them. CDR3 loop: CASSFGGRGTQYF. The DNA for the CDR3 is TGTGCCAGCAGTTTCGGGGGGCGTGGGACCCAGTACTTC. Combining the CDR3 with reference TRBV28 and TRBJ2-5 gives the whole variable domain DVKVTQSSRYLVKRTGEKVFLECVQDMDHENMFWYRQDPGLGLRLIYFSYDVKMKEKGDIPEGYSVSREKKERFSLILESASTNQTSMYLCASSFGGRGTQYFGPGTRLLVL.

V gene TRBV2 combines with J gene TRBJ1-5; 8 nucleotides match TRBD1. V was pared by 5 bases and J by 0 bases, with 6 bases of the junction left unmatched. There are 16 residues in the CDR3. Germline V gives CDR1 SNHLY, CDR2 FYNNEI. CDR3 nucleotide sequence: TGTGCCAGCAGTATTCAGGGGGCGGCTAGCAATCAGCCCCAGCATTTT. It is translated as CASSIQGAASNQPQHF.

The rearrangement joins TRBV6-5 to TRBJ1-4; 9 bases fit TRBD1. Looked up from germline, CDR1 is MNHEY and CDR2 is SVGAGI. This CDR3 region has 14 residues. Trimming at V came to 5 bases and at J to 7 bases, leaving 5 bases not matched to a gene. The CDR3 nucleotides are TGTGCCAGCAGTCGGACAGGGGCTGGTGAAAAACTGTTTTTT. This translates into CASSRTGAGEKLFF.

The rearrangement uses TRBV27 and TRBJ1-4; TRBD1 matches 7 bases. Per the germline V gene, CDR1 is MNHEY and CDR2 is SMNVEV (reference sequence). V lost 5 bases and J lost 4; bases outside the gene matches: 4. CDR3 length equals 14 residues. CDR3 sequence (DNA): TGTGCCAGCAGTCCCGGGACAGTTAATGAAAAACTGTTTTTT. This sequence encodes CASSPGTVNEKLFF.

The genes are TRBV19 and TRBJ1-1, with unresolved D. The CDR3 has 13 residues. Trimming took off 3 bases at V and 0 bases at J, with 5 bases between the two ends. Germline V lookup: CDR1 LNHDA, CDR2 SQIVND (reference sequence). DNA of the CDR3: TGTGCCAGTAGTATCCGGTTGAACACTGAAGCTTTCTTT. It encodes CASSIRLNTEAFF.

The rearrangement links TRBV27 to TRBJ2-7; 8 bases line up with TRBD2. With V trimmed by 7 bases and J by 2 bases, 10 bases remained unmatched. The CDR3 runs to 15 residues. The germline CDR1 and CDR2 sequences are MNHEY and SMNVEV (reference sequence). The CDR3 is CASNAGGRATYEQYF. The DNA for the CDR3 is TGTGCCAGCAATGCGGGGGGCCGCGCGACCTACGAGCAGTACTTC.

The chain links TRBV9 to TRBJ2-3; TRBD1 is a possible D gene (6 bases). The CDR3 is made up of 15 amino acids. Germline assignment: CDR1 SGDLS and CDR2 YYNGEE. The V and J ends lost 0 bases and 4 bases respectively, with 12 bases between them. DNA of the CDR3: TGTGCCAGCAGCGTAGTGGTGACAGGCGCAGATACGCAGTATTTT. Translated: CASSVVVTGADTQYF.

The chain uses TRBV7-6 and TRBJ2-1, with 11 bases aligning to TRBD2. Germline assignment: CDR1 SGHVS and CDR2 FNYEAQ. V was clipped by 5 bases and J by 7 bases; unmatched bases: 10. The CDR3 loop spans 16 amino acids. The CDR3 sequence: CASSPLAGGPGNEQFF. The CDR3 DNA follows: TGTGCCAGCAGCCCATTAGCGGGGGGGCCTGGTAATGAGCAGTTCTTC. The full variable domain, its missing parts supplied by reference TRBV7-6 and TRBJ2-1, is GAGVSQSPRYKVTKRGQDVALRCDPISGHVSLYWYRQALGQGPEFLTYFNYEAQQDKSGLPNDRFSAERPEGSISTLTIQRTEQRDSAMYRCASSPLAGGPGNEQFFGPGTRLTVL.

This clone was picked up one time. The genes are TRBV4-3 and TRBJ2-7; 12 bases are a match to TRBD2. The CDR3 contains 18 residues. V lost 1 base and J lost 4; bases outside the gene matches: 11. Germline assignment: CDR1 LGHNA and CDR2 YSLEER. This chain's CDR3 is CASSQGMTMTSGRYEQYF. The CDR3 DNA follows: TGCGCCAGCAGCCAAGGGATGACTATGACTAGCGGGAGATACGAGCAGTACTTC.

V is TRBV30 and J is TRBJ2-2; 12 bases are a match to TRBD2. The CDR3 is 19 residues long. V lost 1 base to trimming and J lost 2 bases; unmatched junction nucleotides: 11. Per the germline V gene, CDR1 is GTSNPN and CDR2 is SVGIG (reference sequence). The CDR3, as DNA: TGTGCCTGGAGTGAAGCTTCTAGCGGGAGGGACTACAACACCGGGGAGCTGTTTTTT. This sequence encodes CAWSEASSGRDYNTGELFF.

CDR3 loop: CATSRDLRTGSSYEQYF. CDR3 coding DNA: TGTGCCACCAGCAGAGACTTAAGGACAGGGAGCTCCTACGAGCAGTACTTC. The chain links TRBV15 to TRBJ2-7; 8 positions agree with TRBD1. Trimming cost V 0 bases and J 0 bases; bases outside gene matches: 7. Germline CDR1 and CDR2: LNHNV and YYDKDF (reference sequence). CDR3 size: 17 residues.

In this sample, this clone turned up once. The chain employs TRBV9 and TRBJ2-7; D may be TRBD2 (5 bases). V was trimmed by 0 bases and J by 6 bases, leaving 13 bases between them. There are 14 residues in the CDR3. The germline V gene encodes CDR1 SGDLS and CDR2 YYNGEE. CDR3 loop: CASSVGGSSGEQYF. The CDR3 nucleotides are TGTGCCAGCAGCGTAGGTGGGAGTTCTGGCGAGCAGTACTTC.

This chain connects TRBV11-2 to TRBJ2-7; a weak D match, TRBD2 (5 bases). The CDR3 sequence is 14 residues long. Trimming cost V 5 bases and J 5 bases, with 16 bases left between them. In germline, CDR1 is SGHAT, CDR2 FQNNGV. CDR3 nucleotide sequence: TGTGCCAGCAGCCGCCGGGATTTTAGGCACGAGCAGTACTTC. This sequence encodes CASSRRDFRHEQYF.

This clone came up once. The CDR3 spells CASQTGYDEQFF. The CDR3 nucleotides are TGTGCCAGTCAAACAGGGTACGATGAGCAGTTCTTC. This chain links TRBV28 with TRBJ2-1; TRBD1 is a possible D gene (6 bases). CDR1 and CDR2 from the germline V gene are MDHEN and SYDVKM. Trimming stripped 9 bases from V and 8 bases from J, with 14 bases between. The length of the CDR3 is 12 residues.

The chain has TRBV19 and TRBJ1-2; D not resolved. Germline V gene sequence: CDR1 LNHDA, CDR2 SQIVND (reference sequence). V lost 4 bases to trimming and J lost 0 bases, with 12 bases between them. The CDR3 has 15 residues. Here the CDR3 DNA reads TGTGCCAGTAGTACAACAAGAGACACTAACTATGGCTACACCTTC. It translates to CASSTTRDTNYGYTF.

This chain uses TRBV18 with TRBJ1-2; D perhaps matches TRBD1 (6 bases). V was cut by 4 bases and J by 1 base, with 13 bases left in between. Germline loops: CDR1 KGHSH, CDR2 LQKENI. This CDR3 has 15 amino acids. The CDR3 region is CASSLRADSNYGYTF. For the CDR3, the DNA is TGTGCCAGCTCACTGAGGGCGGACAGTAACTATGGCTACACCTTC.

V gene TRBV10-1 combines with J gene TRBJ2-7, with D maybe TRBD1 (5 bases). The CDR3 runs to 12 residues. Germline CDR1 and CDR2: WNHNN and SYGVQD (reference sequence). V was cut by 2 bases and J by 7 bases, with 9 bases left in between. CDR3 in amino acids: CASSEPTGEQYF. The DNA of the CDR3 is TGCGCCAGCAGTGAGCCAACAGGAGAGCAGTACTTC.

The chain combines TRBV28 with TRBJ1-2; 10 positions agree with TRBD1. There are 15 residues in the CDR3. Germline V gives CDR1 MDHEN, CDR2 SYDVKM. V was pared by 4 bases and J by 2 bases, with 4 bases of the junction left unmatched. The CDR3 protein is CASSSRGQGNYGYTF. For the CDR3, the DNA is TGTGCCAGCAGTTCGAGGGGACAGGGGAACTATGGCTACACCTTC.

The V gene is TRBV20-1, the J gene TRBJ1-2; no definite D call. The length of the CDR3 is 11 residues. The germline gives CDR1 DFQATT, CDR2 SNEGSKA (reference sequence). Deletions cut 2 bases from V and 8 bases from J, with 9 bases between. The CDR3 loop reads CSARTRSGYTF. CDR3 coding DNA: TGCAGTGCTAGAACCCGGTCGGGCTACACCTTC.

This chain joins TRBV10-2 and TRBJ2-1; 10 bases agree with TRBD1. There are 15 residues in the CDR3. Germline V CDR1 and CDR2: WSHSY, SAAADI. V lost 4 bases, J lost 3 bases, and 3 bases stayed unmatched. The CDR3 loop is CASSGRDRGYNEQFF. The CDR3 nucleotides are TGCGCCAGCAGTGGCCGGGACAGGGGCTACAATGAGCAGTTCTTC.

This clone was observed once. J is TRBJ2-7 and V is TRBV4-1; 12 bases map to TRBD2. The J segment lost 4 bases and the V segment lost 3 bases, leaving 4 bases of the junction unmatched. Germline V lookup: CDR1 MGHRA, CDR2 YSYEKL. The CDR3 sequence is 15 residues long. CDR3 bases: TGCGCCAGCAGCCAGACTAGCGGGAGCAGGTACGAGCAGTACTTC. It translates to CASSQTSGSRYEQYF.

This chain links TRBV5-1 with TRBJ2-2, with 9 bases fitting TRBD1. This CDR3 region has 16 residues. The V gene's germline CDR1 is SGHRS and CDR2 YFSETQ. V shed 0 bases and J 2 bases; nucleotides not matched to a gene: 2. The CDR3 region is CASSLATGGNTGELFF. CDR3 in DNA: TGCGCCAGCAGCTTGGCGACAGGGGGTAACACCGGGGAGCTGTTTTTT.

The V gene is TRBV7-2, the J gene TRBJ2-2; 7 nucleotides align to TRBD1. This CDR3 spans 16 amino acids. Germline CDR1 and CDR2: SGHTA and FQGNSA. Trimming at V came to 1 base and at J to 7 bases, leaving 9 bases not matched to a gene. CDR3 sequence (DNA): TGTGCCAGCAGCTTAGGGGACAGTGGGACGGGCGGGGAGCTGTTTTTT. Protein product: CASSLGDSGTGGELFF.

CDR3 coding DNA: TGTGCCAGCAGTGAATACGGGGGAGGCAATGAGCAGTTCTTC. It yields the protein CASSEYGGGNEQFF. This sequence joins TRBV25-1 and TRBJ2-1, with D perhaps matching TRBD2 (6 bases). Germline V gene sequence: CDR1 MGHDK, CDR2 SYGVNS. This CDR3 has 14 residues. V lost 0 bases and J lost 6, with 9 bases in between.

The V and J genes are TRBV5-6 and TRBJ2-1; D gene ambiguous. Trimming removed 3 bases at V and 0 bases at J, with 13 bases between. The length of the CDR3 is 16 residues. Germline CDR1 and CDR2: SGHDT and YYEEEE. In DNA, the CDR3 is TGTGCCAGCAGCTCGCACGGTGCCCTCTCCTACAATGAGCAGTTCTTC. Protein product: CASSSHGALSYNEQFF.

The V call is TRBV19, the J call TRBJ2-3; 8 nucleotides agree with TRBD2. V lost 6 bases to trimming and J lost 6 bases; unmatched junction nucleotides: 8. CDR3 length: 14 amino acids. Germline V gene sequence: CDR1 LNHDA, CDR2 SQIVND (reference sequence). The CDR3 spells CASRHGGAGDTQYF. The CDR3 bases are TGTGCCAGTAGACACGGGGGGGCCGGGGATACGCAGTATTTT.